This TCR beta chain was captured in a study of cytomegalovirus exposure and HLA in healthy donors (TCRdb year 2017). Background on the whole study: The 700 or so repertoires of the first cohort and the roughly 120 validation repertoires were produced on the same platform, according to a later analysis. To predict cytomegalovirus infection status, the study brought together high-throughput TCR immunosequencing, statistical association of individual TCRs with disease status, and machine learning. Besides the first cohort of about 730 subjects, a separate validation cohort made up of 120 or so different subjects was used. The aim of the study was to test whether cataloging public T cell receptors could identify signatures of past pathogen exposure.

Overall study results and their limits: A total of about 180 TCR beta chains were listed by the study as associated with cytomegalovirus. The authors suggested that the approach could potentially be extended to other disease states and immunological phenotypes. While some public TCRs were present in many individuals, most TCR sequences turned up only very rarely across donors. In vitro tests confirmed that three of the cytomegalovirus-associated TCR beta chains recognize cytomegalovirus antigens. A later analysis found that TCRs clustered in the first cohort also tended to co-occur in the approximately 120 validation repertoires, with 90% to 95% of cluster scores above 0. In both the original and validation cohorts, the classifier was reported to diagnose cytomegalovirus status with high specificity and sensitivity. The validation cohort had no HLA typing available for a later analysis, so co-occurrence within that cohort was assessed over all 120 or so repertoires.

To prepare the library, the immunoSEQ multiplex PCR assay was applied. As for the authors' bioinformatics: A statistical classification framework was developed to diagnose cytomegalovirus status using the catalog of TCR beta chain sequences. TCRdb mirrors the immuneACCESS table, restricted to in-frame sequences. Some clones are absent from its copies; in checked studies, under half trace to an unresolved V gene, and the reason for the others is unknown. V and J calls and clone size are copied from that table; D and trimming were computed from the DNA. The table for this sample lists 240,000 or so clones; approximately 84% of them were counted only once. Roughly 1.2% of the sample is held by the ten biggest clonotypes. Taken from cysteine to phenylalanine, the CDR3 has 13 residues. Of all the DNA, just the CDR3 is kept, 39 bases in frame from base 1. The germline V gene supplies CDR1 SQVTM and CDR2 ANQGSEA. Trimming at the junction amounts to 3 bases on V and 4 bases on J, and the germline ends lie 12 bases apart.

Separate from the roughly 650-subject first cohort, the validation cohort of over 90 subjects was the group to which the donors belonged. Turning to this clone: Its antigen is currently not known. Base-call qualities are not available, and no considerably larger clone is one nucleotide away.

Recombination connected TRBV29-1 to TRBJ1-1; no D gene call is confident. The sample comprised PBMCs. This receptor was identified in a woman younger than 45 in good health and CMV-seropositive. For the CDR3, the sequence is CSVDGVGGTEAFF. The DNA reads TGCAGCGTTGATGGAGTTGGCGGCACTGAAGCTTTCTTT.